The 25 T cell receptor beta chains below were found in one sample sequenced in a study of CD8 T cells in Susac syndrome. After extraction with the RNeasy kit, roughly 0.5 to 1 ug of the RNA was reverse transcribed using random hexamers. MiXCR, run by TCRdb on the immunoSEQ multiplex PCR reads, gives a single entry per CDR3 protein. The table lists some 120,000 distinct CDR3 sequences, approximately 95% of them singletons, with more than 0.25% in the top ten. The sample taken for sequencing was CD8+ T cells from PBMCs. Receptors were obtained from a human donor with multiple sclerosis.

This clonotype was recorded only once. V is TRBV5-1 and J is TRBJ2-3; possible D gene TRBD1, 6 bases. The CDR3 contains 16 residues. V lost 2 bases and J 0 bases, leaving 13 bases between the germline ends. Germline V gene sequence: CDR1 SGHRS, CDR2 YFSETQ. The CDR3 DNA sequence: TGCGCCAGCAGCTTCAGGGGCCAGAGAAGCACAGATACGCAGTATTTT. Translated, it gives CASSFRGQRSTDTQYF.

This clonotype occurred once. The chain couples TRBV7-9 to TRBJ2-2, with 11 bases matching TRBD2. The V gene's germline CDR1 is SEHNR and CDR2 FQNEAQ (reference sequence). The CDR3 covers 15 residues. V shed 5 bases, J shed 4 bases, and the junction held 3 bases outside the gene matches. Here the CDR3 DNA reads TGTGCCAGCAGCCTGACTAGCGGGACCACCGGGGAGCTGTTTTTT. Residues: CASSLTSGTTGELFF. Drawing the rest from reference TRBV7-9 and TRBJ2-2, the complete variable domain is DTGVSQNPRHKITKRGQNVTFRCDPISEHNRLYWYRQTLGQGPEFLTYFQNEAQLEKSRLLSDRFSAERPKGSFSTLEIQRTEQGDSAMYLCASSLTSGTTGELFFGEGSRLTVL.

The rearrangement joins TRBV7-8 to TRBJ2-2; D is undetermined. Germline V gene data show CDR1 as SGHVS and CDR2 as FQNEAQ. The CDR3 is 18 residues long. V was pared by 2 bases and J by 6 bases, with 22 bases between. CDR3: CASSLPRNPSSPPGELFF. The CDR3 DNA reads TGTGCCAGCAGCTTACCTAGAAACCCCTCTAGTCCCCCCGGGGAGCTGTTTTTT.

The rearrangement joins TRBV18 to TRBJ1-1, with 8 bases matching TRBD1. Germline loops: CDR1 KGHSH, CDR2 LQKENI. The J segment lost 2 bases and the V segment lost 2 bases, leaving 7 bases of the junction unmatched. The CDR3 sequence is 16 residues long. The CDR3 nucleotides read TGTGCCAGCTCACCATCTCACAGGGGGAGAAACACTGAAGCTTTCTTT. The encoded protein is CASSPSHRGRNTEAFF.

This chain connects TRBV19 to TRBJ2-1; a possible D gene is TRBD2 (5 bases). With 3 bases removed from V and 3 bases from J, the gap between germline ends came to 9 bases. The CDR3 runs 14 residues. Germline V CDR1 and CDR2: LNHDA, SQIVND (reference sequence). CDR3 residues: CASSMTGSYNEQFF. Here the CDR3 DNA reads TGTGCCAGTAGTATGACGGGAAGCTACAATGAGCAGTTCTTC.

The CDR3 DNA follows: TGTGCCAGCAGCCCGTTAGCGGGGGCGGGGAATGAGCAGTTCTTC. Translating gives CASSPLAGAGNEQFF. The chain recombines TRBV11-2 with TRBJ2-1; 9 bases fit TRBD2. V lost 5 bases and J lost 7; bases outside the gene matches: 9. From germline, CDR1 is SGHAT and CDR2 FQNNGV. This CDR3 region has 15 residues.

This rearrangement joins TRBV7-9 to TRBJ2-7; the match to TRBD1 covers 7 bases. This CDR3 is built from 16 residues. From germline, CDR1 is SEHNR and CDR2 FQNEAQ (reference sequence). Trimming took 5 bases from V and 0 from J; bases not matched to a gene: 10. CDR3 protein: CASSPAGTEHSYEQYV. CDR3 DNA: TGTGCCAGCAGCCCAGCCGGGACAGAGCACTCCTACGAGCAGTACGTC.

The V call is TRBV12-5, the J call TRBJ1-1; D gene ambiguous. There are 13 residues in the CDR3. Germline V lookup: CDR1 LGHNT, CDR2 FRNRAP. Trimming removed 1 base at V and 7 bases at J, with 10 bases between. The CDR3 region is CASGLGPWSEAFF. In DNA form, the CDR3 reads TGTGCTAGTGGTTTGGGACCTTGGAGTGAAGCTTTCTTT.

V is TRBV13 and J is TRBJ2-3; D perhaps matches TRBD2 (6 bases). The CDR3 covers 16 residues. V was clipped by 2 bases and J by 4 bases, with 16 bases between them. Germline lookup yields CDR1 PRHDT and CDR2 FYEKMQ (reference sequence). The CDR3 coding sequence is TGTGCCAGCAGCTTAATATGGCTAGCGCGGGCAGATACGCAGTATTTT. This gives the protein CASSLIWLARADTQYF.

This clonotype was seen only once. V and J are TRBV20-1 and TRBJ2-1; weak D call: TRBD2 (7 bases). The germline V and J ends were trimmed by 6 bases and 8 bases, with 20 bases remaining between them. CDR3 length: 14 amino acids. Germline V lookup: CDR1 DFQATT, CDR2 SNEGSKA (reference sequence). CDR3 amino acids: CSAPRGARRDEQFF. The DNA of the CDR3 is TGCAGTGCCCCACGGGGGGCGAGGAGGGATGAGCAGTTCTTC.

This rearrangement joins TRBV20-1 to TRBJ2-5; possibly TRBD1 or TRBD2 for D (6 bases each). V lost 0 bases to trimming and J lost 7 bases, with 15 bases between them. Germline V gene sequence: CDR1 DFQATT, CDR2 SNEGSKA (reference sequence). This CDR3 is 14 amino acids long. CDR3 DNA: TGCAGTGCTAGAGATCTAAAGGGGGGTTGGACCCAGTACTTC. It encodes CSARDLKGGWTQYF.

The chain recombines TRBV13 with TRBJ1-2; D uncertain. Germline V gives CDR1 PRHDT, CDR2 FYEKMQ (reference sequence). The length of the CDR3 is 15 residues. Trimming removed 0 bases from V and 5 bases from J, with 13 bases in between. For the CDR3, the DNA is TGTGCCAGCAGCTTAGGTAGGGTAATAAATTATGGCTACACCTTC. Protein: CASSLGRVINYGYTF.

The chain employs TRBV11-2 and TRBJ2-1; 8 bases map to TRBD1. Trimming at V came to 5 bases and at J to 6 bases, leaving 9 bases not matched to a gene. There are 15 residues in the CDR3. Germline V gene lookup returns CDR1 SGHAT and CDR2 FQNNGV. The CDR3: CASSARDRLSNEQFF. CDR3 coding DNA: TGTGCCAGCAGCGCCCGGGACAGGTTGAGCAATGAGCAGTTCTTC.

CDR3 sequence reads: CASSTPSGYGYTF. CDR3 coding DNA: TGTGCCAGCAGTACCCCCTCGGGCTATGGCTACACCTTC. This chain links TRBV6-6 with TRBJ1-2; D gene ambiguous. Germline V gene data show CDR1 as MNHNY and CDR2 as SVGAGI (reference sequence). The CDR3 runs to 13 residues. The ends were cut back, 5 bases at V and 4 bases at J, with 11 bases in the middle.

CDR3 loop: CASSLVSEETQYF. The DNA of the CDR3 is TGCGCCAGCAGCTTGGTGTCGGAAGAGACCCAGTACTTC. The chain links TRBV5-1 to TRBJ2-5, with D unclear. The CDR3 consists of 13 residues. The germline V gene has CDR1 SGHRS and CDR2 YFSETQ. Trimming left V 0 bases short and J 3 bases short, with 6 bases between.

V usage is TRBV6-1 and J usage is TRBJ1-5; D remains ambiguous. Germline V gives CDR1 MNHNS, CDR2 SASEGT. The V gene lost 2 bases and the J gene lost 4 bases, with 3 bases spanning the gap. There are 12 residues in the CDR3. The DNA for the CDR3 is TGTGCCAGCAGTGAAATTAATCAGCCCCAGCATTTT. It translates to CASSEINQPQHF.

The chain couples TRBV9 to TRBJ2-2; D ambiguous. Looked up from germline, CDR1 is SGDLS and CDR2 is YYNGEE. V gave up 6 bases and J gave up 0 bases, with 18 bases separating them. This CDR3 is built from 17 residues. CDR3 sequence reads: CASTAPLTETNTGELFF. DNA for the CDR3: TGTGCCAGCACCGCGCCCTTAACTGAGACGAACACCGGGGAGCTGTTTTTT.

The chain joins TRBV27 to TRBJ2-2, with D possibly being TRBD2 (5 bases). Trimming took off 8 bases at V and 4 bases at J, with 14 bases between the two ends. The CDR3 is 14 amino acids. Germline CDR1 is MNHEY and CDR2 is SMNVEV (reference sequence). CDR3 sequence: CASWAGGGTGELFF. The CDR3 DNA follows: TGTGCCAGCTGGGCGGGTGGAGGCACCGGGGAGCTGTTTTTT.

J is TRBJ1-2 and V is TRBV6-5; D is unclear. This CDR3 contains 13 residues. V lost 2 bases and J 1 base, leaving 5 bases between the germline ends. Germline lookup yields CDR1 MNHEY and CDR2 SVGAGI. CDR3 sequence reads: CASSYGGNYGYTF. As DNA, the CDR3 is TGTGCCAGCAGTTACGGTGGTAACTATGGCTACACCTTC.

The rearrangement joins TRBV28 to TRBJ1-2, with 9 bases matching TRBD1. Germline assignment: CDR1 MDHEN and CDR2 SYDVKM. V lost 7 bases and J lost 9; bases outside the gene matches: 9. This CDR3 is 13 amino acids long. The CDR3, as DNA: TGTGCCAGCACCCCCCCCGGGACAGGGCGCTACACCTTC. This translates into CASTPPGTGRYTF.

This clonotype was seen just once. The chain has TRBV19 and TRBJ2-7; 7 bases match TRBD1. This CDR3 has 14 amino acids. Germline values: CDR1 LNHDA, CDR2 SQIVND (reference sequence). Trimming at V came to 7 bases and at J to 1 base, leaving 7 bases not matched to a gene. The DNA of the CDR3 is TGTGCCAGTATTGAGAACAGGGGATCCTACGAGCAGTACGTC. It yields the protein CASIENRGSYEQYV.

The chain has TRBV28 and TRBJ2-7, with TRBD2 identical over 7 bases. Germline V gene sequence: CDR1 MDHEN, CDR2 SYDVKM. Unmatched junction bases numbered 7, after V lost 4 bases and J lost 4 bases. The CDR3 has 14 residues. CDR3 nucleotides: TGTGCCAGCAGTTCCCGTCCGCGGGGGTACGAGCAGTACTTC. Amino acid sequence: CASSSRPRGYEQYF.

The chain employs TRBV19 and TRBJ2-2, with TRBD1 matching over 9 bases. Looked up from germline, CDR1 is LNHDA and CDR2 is SQIVND (reference sequence). J lost 0 bases, V lost 11 bases, and 4 bases had no gene match. The CDR3 is made up of 14 amino acids. CDR3 in amino acids: CAATGGANTGELFF. Written as DNA, the CDR3 is TGTGCCGCGACAGGGGGAGCGAACACCGGGGAGCTGTTTTTT.

The chain joins TRBV5-1 to TRBJ2-1; 7 nucleotides match TRBD1. The germline V gene has CDR1 SGHRS and CDR2 YFSETQ. V lost 4 bases, J lost 0 bases, and 10 bases stayed unmatched. The CDR3 extends over 17 amino acids. CDR3: CASSPGTGVSSYNEQFF. CDR3 coding DNA: TGCGCCAGCAGCCCGGGAACAGGGGTTAGCTCCTACAATGAGCAGTTCTTC.

V usage is TRBV4-1 and J usage is TRBJ1-1; D unclear. The CDR3 is 14 residues long. Germline CDR1 and CDR2: MGHRA and YSYEKL. V lost 0 bases and J lost 3, with 8 bases in between. DNA of the CDR3: TGCGCCAGCAGCCAAGATTCCTCCTACACTGAAGCTTTCTTT. Translating gives CASSQDSSYTEAFF.